The T cell receptor beta chain described here comes from a study of blood T cell repertoires in COVID-19. On the study more broadly: Collection of acute and convalescent COVID-19 samples took place in the United States, Italy and Spain.

Recruits, aged about 18 to 95 years, lived in 24 US areas. In the original workflow: Estimation of nucleated cell counts was performed using reference gene primer amplification. Clones were read by immunoSEQ multiplex PCR, and TCRdb kept only the in-frame ones, dropping some. V and J calls and clone size are copied from that table; D and trimming were computed from the DNA. The top ten hold about 1.3% of the sample, which has approximately 240,000 clones, roughly 83% seen once. The J segment lost 2 bases and the V segment lost 4 bases, leaving 1 base of the junction unmatched. Germline assignment: CDR1 SQVTM and CDR2 ANQGSEA. The CDR3 is 13 amino acids.

The gene calls are TRBV29-1 and TRBJ2-3, with 9 positions matching TRBD2. The sequence was obtained from a woman aged 40 to 50 with acute COVID-19. Sequencing input: PBMCs or T cells enriched from blood (not recorded which). CDR3 loop: CSVASGTTDTQYF. CDR3 nucleotide sequence: TGCAGCGTTGCTAGCGGGACCACAGATACGCAGTATTTT.